A selection of T cell receptor beta chains follows, all from one sample in a study of T cell responses to AZD1222 COVID-19 vaccine. Produced via immunoSEQ multiplex PCR; TCRdb's table is partial and in-frame only. The sample yields about 120,000 clones, roughly nine tenths seen once. The starting material was peripheral blood, obtained on day 0 of AZD1222 vaccination. These receptor sequences come from an adult in good health. The CDR3 runs from the conserved cysteine through the conserved F or W. The order of the fields is CDR3 protein, CDR3 DNA, clone size, D gene, J gene, V gene. D genes are given only for firm matches. Rows give clone size only sometimes, using once, few, many, or a class for an expanded clone.

CDR3aa: CASSQDRWSTGNEQFF; CDR3nt: TGCGCCAGCAGCCAAGATAGATGGTCAACGGGTAATGAGCAGTTCTTC; abundance: .; d_gene: .; j_gene: TRBJ2-1; v_gene: TRBV4-1
CDR3aa: CASSLGPAGETQYF; CDR3nt: TGCGCCAGCAGCTTGGGGCCAGCGGGAGAGACCCAGTACTTC; abundance: once; d_gene: .; j_gene: TRBJ2-5; v_gene: TRBV5-1
CDR3aa: CASKQGTGLEKLFF; CDR3nt: TGTGCCAGCAAGCAGGGGACCGGGTTGGAAAAACTGTTTTTT; abundance: few; d_gene: .; j_gene: TRBJ1-4; v_gene: TRBV6-5
CDR3aa: CASRSGQGKNYGYTF; CDR3nt: TGTGCCAGCAGATCGGGACAGGGGAAGAACTATGGCTACACCTTC; abundance: .; d_gene: TRBD1; j_gene: TRBJ1-2; v_gene: TRBV6-5
CDR3aa: CASRPSGSSYNEQFF; CDR3nt: TGTGCCAGCAGACCTAGCGGGAGCTCCTACAATGAGCAGTTCTTC; abundance: .; d_gene: TRBD2; j_gene: TRBJ2-1; v_gene: TRBV7-9
CDR3aa: CASSVTSGGDTQYF; CDR3nt: TGTGCCAGCAGCGTTACTAGCGGGGGGGATACGCAGTATTTT; abundance: .; d_gene: TRBD2; j_gene: TRBJ2-3; v_gene: TRBV9
CDR3aa: CASSSTEATYTF; CDR3nt: TGTGCCAGCAGCTCCACGGAAGCTACCTACACCTTC; abundance: .; d_gene: .; j_gene: TRBJ1-2; v_gene: TRBV11-3
CDR3aa: CASSSGANVLTF; CDR3nt: TGTGCCAGCAGTTCCGGGGCCAACGTCCTGACTTTC; abundance: .; d_gene: .; j_gene: TRBJ2-6; v_gene: TRBV12-3/TRBV12-4
CDR3aa: CASSMGYNSPLHF; CDR3nt: TGTGCCAGTAGTATGGGGTATAATTCACCCCTCCACTTT; abundance: .; d_gene: .; j_gene: TRBJ1-6; v_gene: TRBV19
CDR3aa: CASSSGPTDTQYF; CDR3nt: TGTGCCAGCAGCTCAGGACCCACAGATACGCAGTATTTT; abundance: .; d_gene: .; j_gene: TRBJ2-3; v_gene: TRBV6-5
CDR3aa: CAWSPAENQPQHF; CDR3nt: TGTGCCTGGAGTCCCGCGGAAAATCAGCCCCAGCATTTT; abundance: .; d_gene: .; j_gene: TRBJ1-5; v_gene: TRBV30
CDR3aa: CSATGVGGYTF; CDR3nt: TGCAGCGCCACAGGGGTAGGGGGCTACACCTTC; abundance: .; d_gene: TRBD1; j_gene: TRBJ1-2; v_gene: TRBV29-1
CDR3aa: CASSRTGGNSYEQYF; CDR3nt: TGCGCCAGCAGCCGTACAGGGGGGAATTCCTACGAGCAGTACTTC; abundance: once; d_gene: TRBD1; j_gene: TRBJ2-7; v_gene: TRBV4-1
CDR3aa: CASSQGASSGANVLTF; CDR3nt: TGTGCCAGCAGCCAAGGCGCCAGCTCTGGGGCCAACGTCCTGACTTTC; abundance: few; d_gene: .; j_gene: TRBJ2-6; v_gene: TRBV3-1/TRBV3-2
CDR3aa: CASSRTGAEGYTF; CDR3nt: TGTGCCAGCAGTCGGACAGGGGCGGAGGGCTACACCTTC; abundance: .; d_gene: TRBD1; j_gene: TRBJ1-2; v_gene: TRBV28
CDR3aa: CASSLHGQGGNYGYTF; CDR3nt: TGTGCCAGCAGTTTACACGGACAGGGAGGCAACTATGGCTACACCTTC; abundance: .; d_gene: TRBD1; j_gene: TRBJ1-2; v_gene: TRBV27
CDR3aa: CASSQDWTGNYGYTF; CDR3nt: TGTGCCAGCAGCCAAGATTGGACAGGGAACTATGGCTACACCTTC; abundance: .; d_gene: TRBD1; j_gene: TRBJ1-2; v_gene: TRBV4-2
CDR3aa: CASSVEWGSPNEKLFF; CDR3nt: TGTGCCAGCAGCGTAGAATGGGGAAGCCCTAATGAAAAACTGTTTTTT; abundance: .; d_gene: .; j_gene: TRBJ1-4; v_gene: TRBV9
CDR3aa: CASSQGGYNSPLHF; CDR3nt: TGTGCCAGCAGCCAAGGAGGCTATAATTCACCCCTCCACTTT; abundance: .; d_gene: .; j_gene: TRBJ1-6; v_gene: TRBV3-1/TRBV3-2
CDR3aa: CASRRGRGAYEQYF; CDR3nt: TGTGCCAGCAGAAGGGGCAGGGGGGCCTACGAGCAGTACTTC; abundance: .; d_gene: .; j_gene: TRBJ2-7; v_gene: TRBV6-5
CDR3aa: CASSDAGTGGFEQYF; CDR3nt: TGTGCCAGCAGCGACGCCGGGACAGGGGGCTTCGAGCAGTACTTC; abundance: .; d_gene: TRBD1; j_gene: TRBJ2-7; v_gene: TRBV5-4
CDR3aa: CASSGGARGEKLFF; CDR3nt: TGTGCCAGCAGCGGCGGAGCCCGAGGTGAAAAACTGTTTTTT; abundance: .; d_gene: .; j_gene: TRBJ1-4; v_gene: TRBV9
CDR3aa: CASSSDSAGNQPQHF; CDR3nt: TGTGCCAGCAGTTCGGACAGTGCGGGCAATCAGCCCCAGCATTTT; abundance: .; d_gene: .; j_gene: TRBJ1-5; v_gene: TRBV6-4
CDR3aa: CASSDSFGNTEAFF; CDR3nt: TGTGCCAGCAGTGACAGTTTTGGGAACACTGAAGCTTTCTTT; abundance: .; d_gene: .; j_gene: TRBJ1-1; v_gene: TRBV6-4
CDR3aa: CASSSTPGTDTQYF; CDR3nt: TGTGCCAGCAGCTCCACGCCAGGCACAGATACGCAGTATTTT; abundance: .; d_gene: .; j_gene: TRBJ2-3; v_gene: TRBV7-2
CDR3aa: CASSQDRGPWTGELFF; CDR3nt: TGCGCCAGCAGCCAAGACAGGGGGCCTTGGACGGGGGAGCTGTTTTTT; abundance: .; d_gene: TRBD1; j_gene: TRBJ2-2; v_gene: TRBV4-1
CDR3aa: CAWISDRAGNSPLHF; CDR3nt: TGTGCCTGGATTTCGGACAGGGCCGGGAATTCACCCCTCCACTTT; abundance: .; d_gene: TRBD1; j_gene: TRBJ1-6; v_gene: TRBV30
CDR3aa: CSAGLAGVGELFF; CDR3nt: TGCAGCGCCGGACTAGCGGGGGTCGGGGAGCTGTTTTTT; abundance: .; d_gene: TRBD2; j_gene: TRBJ2-2; v_gene: TRBV29-1
CDR3aa: CASSELPSGPTQYF; CDR3nt: TGTGCCAGCAGCGAACTCCCTAGCGGACCTACGCAGTATTTT; abundance: few; d_gene: TRBD2; j_gene: TRBJ2-3; v_gene: TRBV7-6
CDR3aa: CASSRGSTGLEAFF; CDR3nt: TGTGCCAGTAGCCGGGGGTCGACAGGGCTTGAAGCTTTCTTT; abundance: once; d_gene: TRBD1; j_gene: TRBJ1-1; v_gene: TRBV19
CDR3aa: CASSSIAGARETQYF; CDR3nt: TGTGCCAGTAGTTCGATAGCGGGGGCTCGAGAGACCCAGTACTTC; abundance: .; d_gene: TRBD2; j_gene: TRBJ2-5; v_gene: TRBV19
CDR3aa: CASSDSPEGGGNEQFF; CDR3nt: TGTGCCAGCAGTGACTCCCCAGAGGGGGGGGGCAATGAGCAGTTCTTC; abundance: .; d_gene: .; j_gene: TRBJ2-1; v_gene: TRBV6-4
CDR3aa: CASSPGGTQTYEQYF; CDR3nt: TGTGCCAGCTCACCGGGTGGGACGCAGACCTACGAGCAGTACTTC; abundance: .; d_gene: .; j_gene: TRBJ2-7; v_gene: TRBV18
CDR3aa: CAISVQGQGIGELFF; CDR3nt: TGTGCCATCAGCGTCCAAGGACAGGGAATCGGGGAGCTGTTTTTT; abundance: .; d_gene: TRBD1; j_gene: TRBJ2-2; v_gene: TRBV10-3
CDR3aa: CASSREGSPLHF; CDR3nt: TGTGCCAGCAGTAGGGAGGGGTCACCCCTCCACTTT; abundance: .; d_gene: .; j_gene: TRBJ1-6; v_gene: TRBV12-3/TRBV12-4
CDR3aa: CASRPLTSGVGEQYF; CDR3nt: TGTGCCAGCAGACCTCTGACTAGCGGGGTTGGCGAGCAGTACTTC; abundance: .; d_gene: TRBD2; j_gene: TRBJ2-7; v_gene: TRBV5-8
CDR3aa: CASSWGNEQFF; CDR3nt: TGTGCCAGCAGCTGGGGGAATGAGCAGTTCTTC; abundance: .; d_gene: .; j_gene: TRBJ2-1; v_gene: TRBV7-6
CDR3aa: CASITSGANVLTF; CDR3nt: TGCGCCAGTATTACCTCTGGGGCCAACGTCCTGACTTTC; abundance: .; d_gene: .; j_gene: TRBJ2-6; v_gene: TRBV10-2
CDR3aa: CASSHTLGGRKETQYF; CDR3nt: TGCGCCAGCAGCCATACGTTAGGCGGGAGAAAAGAGACCCAGTACTTC; abundance: .; d_gene: TRBD2; j_gene: TRBJ2-5; v_gene: TRBV5-1
CDR3aa: CASSLGILGWETQYF; CDR3nt: TGTGCCAGCAGCTTAGGTATTCTGGGTTGGGAGACCCAGTACTTC; abundance: .; d_gene: .; j_gene: TRBJ2-5; v_gene: TRBV7-9
CDR3aa: CASSQEWRGSSYNSPLHF; CDR3nt: TGCGCCAGCAGCCAAGAGTGGAGGGGCAGCTCCTATAATTCACCCCTCCACTTT; abundance: .; d_gene: .; j_gene: TRBJ1-6; v_gene: TRBV4-3
CDR3aa: CASSPSRNQPQHF; CDR3nt: TGTGCCAGCTCCCCAAGCCGCAATCAGCCCCAGCATTTT; abundance: .; d_gene: .; j_gene: TRBJ1-5; v_gene: TRBV6-6
CDR3aa: CAWARTTGKLFF; CDR3nt: TGTGCCTGGGCGCGGACGACAGGAAAACTGTTTTTT; abundance: .; d_gene: .; j_gene: TRBJ1-4; v_gene: TRBV30
CDR3aa: CASSFGLTDTQYF; CDR3nt: TGTGCCAGCAGCTTTGGGCTAACAGATACGCAGTATTTT; abundance: .; d_gene: .; j_gene: TRBJ2-3; v_gene: TRBV7-9
CDR3aa: CASSPGGNADEQYF; CDR3nt: TGTGCCAGCAGTCCGGGGGGCAATGCCGACGAGCAGTACTTC; abundance: .; d_gene: .; j_gene: TRBJ2-7; v_gene: TRBV6-5
CDR3aa: CASYRQGNGEQFF; CDR3nt: TGTGCCAGCTACCGACAGGGGAACGGTGAGCAGTTCTTC; abundance: .; d_gene: TRBD1; j_gene: TRBJ2-1; v_gene: TRBV2
CDR3aa: CAWRGTGDGYTF; CDR3nt: TGTGCCTGGAGGGGGACAGGGGATGGCTACACCTTC; abundance: .; d_gene: TRBD1; j_gene: TRBJ1-2; v_gene: TRBV30
CDR3aa: CASSPPGLGGYTF; CDR3nt: TGTGCCAGCTCACCACCGGGCCTGGGTGGCTACACCTTC; abundance: .; d_gene: .; j_gene: TRBJ1-2; v_gene: TRBV18
CDR3aa: CASSDRATNEKLFF; CDR3nt: TGTGCCAGCAGTGACAGGGCAACTAATGAAAAACTGTTTTTT; abundance: .; d_gene: .; j_gene: TRBJ1-4; v_gene: TRBV2